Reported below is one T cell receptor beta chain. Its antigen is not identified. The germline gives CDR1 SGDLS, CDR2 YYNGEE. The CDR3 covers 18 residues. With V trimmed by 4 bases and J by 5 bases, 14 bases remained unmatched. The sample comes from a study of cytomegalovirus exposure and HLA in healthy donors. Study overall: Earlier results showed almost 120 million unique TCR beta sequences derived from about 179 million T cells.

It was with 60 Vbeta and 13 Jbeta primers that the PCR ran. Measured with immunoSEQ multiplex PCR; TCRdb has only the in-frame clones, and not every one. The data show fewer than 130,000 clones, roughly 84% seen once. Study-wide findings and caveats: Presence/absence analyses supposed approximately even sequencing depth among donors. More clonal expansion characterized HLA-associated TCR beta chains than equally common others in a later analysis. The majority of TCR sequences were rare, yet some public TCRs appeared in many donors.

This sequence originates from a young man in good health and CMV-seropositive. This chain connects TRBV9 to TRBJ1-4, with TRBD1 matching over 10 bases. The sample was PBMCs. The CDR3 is CASSQSGTGVDENEKLFF. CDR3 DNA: TGTGCCAGCAGCCAATCCGGGACAGGGGTCGATGAGAATGAAAAACTGTTTTTT.